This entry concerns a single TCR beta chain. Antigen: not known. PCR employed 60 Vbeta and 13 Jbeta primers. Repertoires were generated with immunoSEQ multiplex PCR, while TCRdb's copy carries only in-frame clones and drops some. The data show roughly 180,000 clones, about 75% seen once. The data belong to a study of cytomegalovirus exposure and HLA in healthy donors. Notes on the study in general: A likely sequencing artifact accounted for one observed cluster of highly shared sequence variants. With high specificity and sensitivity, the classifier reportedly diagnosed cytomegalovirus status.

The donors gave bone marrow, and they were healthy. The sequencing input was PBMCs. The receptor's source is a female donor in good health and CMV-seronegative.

CDR3 nucleotides: TGTGCCAGCAGCGTAGGATTGGCGGGAGGCCTGGGTCGGATCCAAGAGACCCAGTACTTC. Translation gives CASSVGLAGGLGRIQETQYF. V is TRBV9 and J is TRBJ2-5; 8 nucleotides align to TRBD2. Germline trimming cut 0 bases from V and 1 base from J; bases unmatched to any gene: 17. Germline V gives CDR1 SGDLS, CDR2 YYNGEE. This CDR3 has 20 amino acids.